The clone carrying this TCR beta chain came up a few times. Its cognate antigen is unknown. Amplifying from RNA transcripts, the study obtained TCR beta CDR3 regions. The workflow started with a first-round RT-PCR run with HTBI primers and then moved on to a second-round multiplex PCR. One entry per CDR3 protein results from TCRdb running MiXCR on the multiplex PCR reads. The sample shows hundreds of thousands of distinct CDR3 sequences, 13% to 15% of them seen only once. CDR1 MNHEY and CDR2 SVGAGI come from the germline V gene. CDR3 length equals 13 residues. With 2 bases removed from V and 6 bases from J, the gap between germline ends came to 10 bases. This sample is part of a study of Graves' ophthalmopathy and Graves' hyperthyroidism. Study conclusions and caveats: Most clonotypes expanded in thyroid above 0.001 frequency were present in blood too.

Serum thyroxine and TRAb, along with clinical symptoms, thyroid ultrasound and orbital computed tomography, were what diagnosis relied on. Material for sequencing was blood. This chain connects TRBV6-5 to TRBJ1-2; D not resolved. The receptor's source is a woman in her thirties with Graves' ophthalmopathy. The CDR3 region is CASSYPERDGYTF. The CDR3 DNA reads TGTGCCAGCAGTTACCCAGAGAGGGATGGCTACACCTTC.